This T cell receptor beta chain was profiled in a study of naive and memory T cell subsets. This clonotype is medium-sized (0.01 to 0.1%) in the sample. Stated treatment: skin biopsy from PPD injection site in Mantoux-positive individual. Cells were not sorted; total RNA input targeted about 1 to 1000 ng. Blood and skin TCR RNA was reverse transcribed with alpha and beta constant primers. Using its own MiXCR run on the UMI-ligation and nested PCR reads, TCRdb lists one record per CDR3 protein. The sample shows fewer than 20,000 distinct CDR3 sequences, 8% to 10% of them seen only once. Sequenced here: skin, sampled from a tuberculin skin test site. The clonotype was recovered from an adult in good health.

The CDR3: CASKRQGGYNEQFF. In DNA, the CDR3 is TGTGCCAGCAAGCGGCAGGGGGGTTACAATGAGCAGTTCTTC. This chain joins TRBV6-5 and TRBJ2-1, with D possibly TRBD1 on 7 matching bases. Germline lookup yields CDR1 MNHEY and CDR2 SVGAGI. The CDR3 runs to 14 residues. V gave up 7 bases and J gave up 4 bases, with 14 bases separating them.